The 17 T cell receptor beta chains given below trace back to one sample, sequenced in a study of cytomegalovirus exposure and HLA in healthy donors. Primers: 60 Vbeta forward and 13 Jbeta reverse. Sequenced by immunoSEQ multiplex PCR; TCRdb stores in-frame clones only, minus some. This table holds approximately 110,000 clones, 65% to 75% found once. Sample: PBMCs. The receptors originated from a woman in her forties or fifties in good health and CMV-seropositive.

This chain links TRBV10-2 with TRBJ2-5; TRBD2 might be the D (6 bases). V shed 8 bases and J shed 3 bases, with 16 bases lying between them. The V gene's germline CDR1 is WSHSY and CDR2 SAAADI. The CDR3 length is 14 residues. CDR3: CASSALRGEETQYF. The CDR3 DNA reads TGCGCCAGCTCCGCCTTGCGCGGGGAAGAGACCCAGTACTTC.

The chain uses TRBV7-7 and TRBJ2-3; 10 bases map to TRBD2. V shed 5 bases, J shed 8 bases, and the junction held 7 bases outside the gene matches. Looked up from germline, CDR1 is SSHAT and CDR2 is FNYEAQ (reference sequence). The CDR3 spans 14 residues. The CDR3 sequence is CASSRTSGSSTQYF. CDR3 sequence (DNA): TGTGCCAGCAGCCGGACTAGCGGAAGCAGTACGCAGTATTTT.

This clone occurred a few times. The chain has TRBV7-2 and TRBJ2-2; TRBD2 aligns across 9 bases. The CDR3 extends over 16 amino acids. V lost 2 bases and J lost 4; bases outside the gene matches: 5. Germline-derived CDR1 and CDR2 are SGHTA and FQGNSA. DNA of the CDR3: TGTGCCAGCAGCTTAAGGACTAGCGTGTTCACCGGGGAGCTGTTTTTT. It translates to CASSLRTSVFTGELFF. The full variable domain, with the rest looked up from reference TRBV7-2 and TRBJ2-2, is GAGVSQSPSNKVTEKGKDVELRCDPISGHTALYWYRQSLGQGLEFLIYFQGNSAPDKSGLPSDRFSAERTGGSVSTLTIQRTQQEDSAVYLCASSLRTSVFTGELFFGEGSRLTVL.

The gene calls are TRBV5-1 and TRBJ2-5, with 7 positions matching TRBD1. The CDR3 length is 14 residues. Trimming at V came to 5 bases and at J to 1 base, leaving 5 bases not matched to a gene. In germline, CDR1 is SGHRS, CDR2 YFSETQ. The CDR3: CASRRQGTQETQYF. Here the CDR3 DNA reads TGCGCCAGCAGGCGACAGGGTACCCAAGAGACCCAGTACTTC.

J is TRBJ2-6 and V is TRBV30; weak D call: TRBD1 (5 bases). There are 13 residues in the CDR3. V lost 4 bases and J 2 bases, leaving 6 bases between the germline ends. From germline, CDR1 is GTSNPN and CDR2 SVGIG (reference sequence). The CDR3 DNA is TGTGCCTGGAAACAGGCTGGGGCCAACGTCCTGACTTTC. Its protein is CAWKQAGANVLTF.

The chain recombines TRBV7-2 with TRBJ2-1; 12 bases fit TRBD2. Losses at the gene ends were 4 bases for V and 3 bases for J; bases not matched to a gene: 1. The CDR3 runs 15 residues. CDR1 SGHTA and CDR2 FQGNSA come from the germline V gene. The CDR3 reads CASSSTSGSYNEQFF. The DNA for the CDR3 is TGTGCCAGCAGCTCGACTAGCGGGAGCTACAATGAGCAGTTCTTC.

The V call is TRBV7-6, the J call TRBJ2-5, with 8 bases identical to TRBD2. The CDR3 extends over 14 amino acids. Germline V CDR1 and CDR2: SGHVS, FNYEAQ. V gave up 5 bases and J gave up 3 bases; unmatched junction bases: 5. CDR3 loop: CASSVRGGEETQYF. The CDR3 DNA follows: TGTGCCAGCAGCGTACGGGGGGGAGAAGAGACCCAGTACTTC.

The chain is built from TRBV7-2 and TRBJ2-1; 9 bases align to TRBD1. V dropped 2 bases and J dropped 15; count of bases not matched to a gene: 8. The germline V gene encodes CDR1 SGHTA and CDR2 FQGNSA. This CDR3 contains 13 residues. Here the CDR3 DNA reads TGTGCCAGCAGCTTAACGGGACAGGGAGGACGGTTCTTC. Translating it yields CASSLTGQGGRFF.

This rearrangement joins TRBV2 to TRBJ2-7, with D possibly being TRBD1 (6 bases). V lost 1 base and J lost 3, with 19 bases in between. The length of the CDR3 is 17 residues. From germline, CDR1 is SNHLY and CDR2 FYNNEI. The CDR3 DNA reads as TGTGCCAGCAGTGAAGTAATTCGTAGGGGGTCCTTCTACGAGCAGTACTTC. Residues: CASSEVIRRGSFYEQYF.

Comments on this clone: One end of the junction is discordant with germline, which a read error may explain. The rearrangement uses TRBV29-1 and TRBJ1-1; tentative D call: TRBD1 (6 bases). Germline CDR1 SQVTM, CDR2 ANQGSEA. CDR3 size: 13 residues. The CDR3, as DNA: TGCAGCGCCCCGGGACACACGAACGCTGAAGCTTTCTTT. Translated: CSAPGHTNAEAFF.

In this sample, this clone turned up a few times. The V and J genes are TRBV11-2 and TRBJ1-3; no clear D. In germline, CDR1 is SGHAT, CDR2 FQNNGV. The V and J ends lost 8 bases and 4 bases respectively, with 12 bases between them. The CDR3 spans 13 residues. The CDR3 sequence is CASGHGRGNTIYF. CDR3 nucleotides: TGTGCCAGCGGCCACGGGAGAGGAAACACCATATATTTT.

The chain couples TRBV5-4 to TRBJ2-2; D may be TRBD2 (7 bases). The CDR3 has 15 amino acids. Germline V gene data show CDR1 as SGHNT and CDR2 as YYREEE (reference sequence). Trimming took 2 bases from V and 6 from J, leaving 14 bases between them. The chain's CDR3 is CASSLGGAVAGELFF. CDR3 DNA: TGTGCCAGCAGCTTAGGGGGGGCGGTCGCCGGGGAGCTGTTTTTT.

The chain couples TRBV19 to TRBJ2-7; D is perhaps TRBD1 (6 bases). Germline loops: CDR1 LNHDA, CDR2 SQIVND (reference sequence). The CDR3 runs 15 residues. Trimming stripped 5 bases from V and 3 bases from J, with 17 bases between. The CDR3: CASSAGTYNLYEQYF. Written as DNA, the CDR3 is TGTGCCAGTAGTGCCGGGACATACAACCTCTACGAGCAGTACTTC.

The chain recombines TRBV2 with TRBJ1-6; D might be TRBD1 (6 bases). CDR3 length: 13 amino acids. V gave up 9 bases and J gave up 4 bases, with 10 bases separating them. Looked up from germline, CDR1 is SNHLY and CDR2 is FYNNEI. The CDR3 nucleotides are TGTGCCAGTGGACAGTCATATAATTCACCCCTCCACTTT. Translated: CASGQSYNSPLHF.

This clone was observed a single time. The chain carries TRBV6-5 and TRBJ2-3, with D possibly being TRBD2 (6 bases). This CDR3 has 14 residues. V was shortened by 6 bases and J by 2 bases, with 12 bases between the two germline ends. Germline V gene data show CDR1 as MNHEY and CDR2 as SVGAGI. The CDR3: CASRTGLFTDTQYF. Written as DNA, the CDR3 is TGTGCCAGCAGAACGGGACTTTTCACAGATACGCAGTATTTT.

A few counts support this clone. The chain employs TRBV10-1 and TRBJ2-7, with 7 bases fitting TRBD1. CDR3 size: 13 residues. J lost 3 bases, V lost 1 base, and 0 bases had no gene match. Germline CDR1 is WNHNN and CDR2 is SYGVQD (reference sequence). Written as DNA, the CDR3 is TGCGCCAGCAGTGAGTACAGGGGCTACGAGCAGTACTTC. It translates to CASSEYRGYEQYF.

The chain links TRBV6-1 to TRBJ1-2; 7 bases agree with TRBD1. The CDR3 has 15 amino acids. After removal of 5 bases from V and 4 bases from J, the junction contained 10 bases not matched to a gene. CDR1 and CDR2 from the germline V gene are MNHNS and SASEGT. The CDR3 DNA follows: TGTGCCAGCAGTCAAAGGTCAAGGGGGCCCTATGGCTACACCTTC. Its translation is CASSQRSRGPYGYTF.